These T cell receptor beta chains were read from a single sample in a study of regulatory T cells in long-lasting Graves disease. Each CDR3 protein is one row after TCRdb ran MiXCR on the multiplex PCR reads. The profile shows under 450,000 distinct CDR3 sequences, about 20% of them singletons. The material sequenced was peripheral blood mononuclear cells (PBMCs), taken when the disease was refractory, from a patient treated with antithyroid drugs. The receptors originated from a female donor with Graves disease. Both conserved end residues are part of each CDR3. D genes are given only for firm matches. Part of the rows lack a size; the others show once, few, many or a class for expanded clones.

12	many	TRBV30	TRBD2	TRBJ2-7	CAWDGLAAEQYF	TGTGCCTGGGATGGACTAGCGGCCGAGCAGTACTTC
15	NA	TRBV6-5	TRBD1	TRBJ1-5	CASSLTGLSNQPQHF	TGTGCCAGCAGTTTGACAGGGTTGAGCAATCAGCCCCAGCATTTT
13	NA	TRBV19	NA	TRBJ2-1	CASSSTGLNEQFF	TGTGCCAGTAGTTCGACAGGTTTAAATGAGCAGTTCTTC
16	NA	TRBV20-1	TRBD2	TRBJ2-7	CSAPTVLAGVGYEQYF	TGCAGTGCCCCTACCGTGCTAGCGGGAGTGGGGTACGAGCAGTACTTC
12	many	TRBV12-3/TRBV12-4	NA	TRBJ1-1	CASTRGFAEAFF	TGTGCCAGCACTAGAGGGTTTGCTGAAGCTTTCTTT
16	few	TRBV28	TRBD1	TRBJ2-1	CASSLIRDREGDEQFF	TGTGCCAGCAGTTTAATTCGGGACAGGGAGGGCGATGAGCAGTTCTTC
13	many	TRBV29-1	NA	TRBJ1-2	CSVVGRGQGGYTF	TGCAGCGTTGTAGGACGGGGGCAAGGTGGCTACACCTTC
16	few	TRBV3-1	TRBD1	TRBJ1-1	CASSQSDREGNTEAFF	TGTGCCAGCAGCCAAAGTGACAGGGAGGGGAACACTGAAGCTTTCTTT
13	many	TRBV7-2	NA	TRBJ2-5	CASSLIVGETQYF	TGTGCCAGCAGCTTAATAGTCGGAGAGACCCAGTACTTC
14	many	TRBV2	NA	TRBJ1-2	CASSEMRSSSGYTF	TGTGCCAGCAGTGAAATGAGGTCCAGCAGTGGCTACACCTTC
13	NA	TRBV7-9	NA	TRBJ2-4	CASSLVGKNIQYF	TGTGCCAGCAGCTTAGTTGGCAAAAACATTCAGTACTTC
13	few	TRBV4-1	NA	TRBJ2-7	CASSRNPGSEQYF	TGCGCCAGCAGCCGCAATCCAGGGTCCGAGCAGTACTTC
16	NA	TRBV4-1	TRBD2	TRBJ2-7	CASSQDFGAGVREQYF	TGCGCCAGCAGCCAAGATTTTGGAGCGGGAGTGCGTGAGCAGTACTTC
14	many	TRBV24-1	NA	TRBJ2-5	CATSDFAGTETQYF	TGTGCCACCAGTGATTTCGCAGGGACAGAGACCCAGTACTTC
16	NA	TRBV11-2	TRBD2	TRBJ2-5	CASSSKVAGDQETQYF	TGTGCCAGCAGCTCAAAGGTAGCGGGGGACCAAGAGACCCAGTACTTC
15	NA	TRBV3-1	NA	TRBJ2-4	CASSLDSVAKNIQYF	TGTGCCAGCAGCCTAGATTCAGTAGCCAAAAACATTCAGTACTTC
13	few	TRBV29-1	NA	TRBJ1-1	CSVGGATGTEAFF	TGCAGCGTCGGAGGGGCGACAGGCACTGAAGCTTTCTTT
16	many	TRBV6-2/TRBV6-3	TRBD1	TRBJ1-4	CASSYLPQGINEKLFF	TGTGCCAGCAGTTACCTCCCACAGGGGATTAATGAAAAACTGTTTTTT
16	few	TRBV5-1	TRBD2	TRBJ2-1	CASSFDKSGSDRSQFF	TGCGCCAGCAGCTTCGATAAGAGCGGGAGCGATAGGTCACAGTTCTTC
20	NA	TRBV7-2	TRBD2	TRBJ2-3	CASSPGTSGRAGLGTDTQYF	TGTGCCAGCAGCCCAGGGACTAGCGGGAGGGCCGGGTTAGGCACAGATACGCAGTATTTT
18	NA	TRBV19	TRBD1	TRBJ1-5	CASSIDTTFTGGRVTQHF	TGTGCCAGTAGTATAGATACCACATTCACAGGGGGCAGGGTGACCCAGCATTTT
14	few	TRBV12-3/TRBV12-4	NA	TRBJ1-1	CASCPTAPDTEAFF	TGTGCCAGCTGTCCGACAGCCCCAGACACTGAAGCTTTCTTT
12	few	TRBV30	TRBD1	TRBJ1-5	CAFDRGYQPQHF	TGTGCCTTTGACAGGGGGTATCAGCCCCAGCATTTT
14	many	TRBV28	TRBD1	TRBJ1-2	CASKTGTGLVGYTF	TGTGCCAGCAAAACCGGGACAGGGCTTGTCGGCTACACCTTC
15	many	TRBV11-2	TRBD1	TRBJ2-2	CASSSTGEFTGELFF	TGTGCCAGCAGCTCCACAGGGGAGTTTACCGGGGAGCTGTTTTTT
15	once	TRBV7-2	TRBD1	TRBJ1-3	CASSRDSFSGNTIYF	TGTGCCAGCAGCCGGGACAGCTTCTCTGGAAACACCATATATTTT
16	NA	TRBV7-6	NA	TRBJ1-4	CASSLQAGSTNEKLFF	TGTGCCAGCTCCCTTCAAGCGGGCTCAACTAATGAAAAACTGTTTTTT
13	NA	TRBV15	NA	TRBJ1-1	CATSTKGNTEAFF	TGTGCCACCAGTACCAAGGGAAACACTGAAGCTTTCTTT
13	many	TRBV6-5	NA	TRBJ1-1	CASSYSSLTEAFF	TGTGCCAGCAGTTACTCCTCACTCACTGAAGCTTTCTTT
17	NA	TRBV24-1	TRBD2	TRBJ2-5	CATSDTTSGRSQETQYF	TGTGCCACCAGTGATACCACTAGCGGGAGGAGTCAAGAGACCCAGTACTTC
15	many	TRBV28	TRBD1	TRBJ2-5	CASTPTLDRGETQYF	TGTGCCAGCACCCCTACATTGGACAGGGGAGAGACCCAGTACTTC
14	NA	TRBV7-2	TRBD2	TRBJ2-7	CASSSMTSGREQYF	TGTGCCAGCAGCTCGATGACTAGCGGGAGGGAGCAGTACTTC
15	many	TRBV2	NA	TRBJ1-1	CASSEVGQGNTEAFF	TGTGCCAGCAGTGAAGTGGGGCAGGGGAACACTGAAGCTTTCTTT
16	NA	TRBV20-1	NA	TRBJ1-3	CSAREITAGSGNTIYF	TGCAGTGCTAGAGAGATAACGGCGGGCTCTGGAAACACCATATATTTT
10	many	TRBV11-2	NA	TRBJ2-5	CASSSETQYF	TGTGCCAGCAGCTCAGAGACCCAGTACTTC
15	few	TRBV10-3	NA	TRBJ2-7	CAISQGNLVINEQYF	TGTGCCATCAGTCAGGGCAACCTAGTGATTAACGAGCAGTACTTC
20	few	TRBV20-1	NA	TRBJ1-6	CSARDSGGQSRSSYNSPLHF	TGCAGTGCTAGAGATTCCGGAGGACAGTCCAGGAGCTCCTATAATTCACCCCTCCACTTT
14	many	TRBV30	TRBD1	TRBJ1-2	CAWSTGGIRNGYTF	TGTGCCTGGAGTACAGGGGGCATCAGGAATGGCTACACCTTC
13	NA	TRBV29-1	NA	TRBJ1-6	CSAIGQPDSPLHF	TGCAGCGCCATAGGACAGCCTGATTCACCCCTCCACTTT
15	NA	TRBV27	TRBD1	TRBJ2-7	CASSGSGTVTYEQYF	TGTGCCAGCAGTGGATCCGGGACAGTGACCTACGAGCAGTACTTC
15	NA	TRBV5-4	TRBD1	TRBJ1-2	CASSLVGTANYGYTF	TGTGCCAGCAGCTTGGTGGGGACAGCGAACTATGGCTACACCTTC
15	NA	TRBV20-1	NA	TRBJ1-5	CSAGTRVSSNQPQHF	TGCAGTGCTGGGACCCGGGTCTCTAGCAATCAGCCCCAGCATTTT
16	few	TRBV6-1	TRBD2	TRBJ2-7	CASSVEGTSGVYEQYF	TGTGCCAGCAGTGTCGAGGGGACTAGCGGAGTCTACGAGCAGTACTTC
17	many	TRBV28	TRBD2	TRBJ2-7	CASSFDPSGRDRYEQYF	TGTGCCAGCAGTTTCGACCCTTCAGGGAGGGACCGCTACGAGCAGTACTTC
14	few	TRBV5-1	NA	TRBJ1-4	CASSQNEGAGKLFF	TGCGCCAGCAGCCAGAACGAAGGGGCGGGAAAACTGTTTTTT
12	few	TRBV28	NA	TRBJ2-2	CAIREGAGELFF	TGTGCCATCAGAGAGGGGGCCGGGGAGCTGTTTTTT
15	few	TRBV11-2	NA	TRBJ2-2	CASSLAGQGTGELFF	TGTGCCAGCAGCCTAGCGGGACAGGGGACCGGGGAGCTGTTTTTT
18	few	TRBV6-2/TRBV6-3	TRBD1	TRBJ1-2	CASSYIRTGQGSNYGYTF	TGTGCCAGCAGTTACATCAGGACCGGACAGGGTTCTAACTATGGCTACACCTTC
16	few	TRBV7-9	TRBD2	TRBJ2-1	CASSLYSGRGYNEQFF	TGTGCCAGCAGCTTATATAGCGGGAGGGGCTACAATGAGCAGTTCTTC
14	few	TRBV7-9	NA	TRBJ2-7	CASSPETVGSEQYF	TGTGCCAGCAGCCCAGAAACGGTGGGGAGCGAGCAGTACTTC
15	few	TRBV5-1	TRBD1	TRBJ1-2	CASSPSRTGPYGYTF	TGCGCCAGCAGCCCTTCACGGACAGGCCCCTATGGCTACACCTTC
18	few	TRBV5-1	NA	TRBJ2-1	CASSLTSSIYSSYNEQFF	TGCGCCAGCAGCTTGACTAGCTCAATTTATAGCTCCTACAATGAGCAGTTCTTC
14	few	TRBV20-1	NA	TRBJ1-1	CSAPPFAGLEGAFF	TGCAGTGCTCCCCCCTTCGCGGGGCTGGAGGGTGCTTTCTTT
13	many	TRBV2	TRBD1	TRBJ2-5	CASFSDREETQYF	TGTGCCAGCTTTTCGGACAGGGAAGAGACCCAGTACTTC
13	NA	TRBV10-3	NA	TRBJ2-7	CAISPGATYEQYF	TGTGCCATCTCCCCAGGGGCCACCTACGAGCAGTACTTC
12	many	TRBV29-1	NA	TRBJ1-1	CSVVRGDTEAFF	TGCAGCGTTGTTAGGGGGGACACTGAAGCTTTCTTT
16	NA	TRBV12-3/TRBV12-4	TRBD2	TRBJ2-4	CASSRRTSGTGNIQYF	TGTGCCAGCAGTCGGAGGACTAGCGGGACAGGGAACATTCAGTACTTC
14	NA	TRBV20-1	NA	TRBJ1-5	CSALNGRGNQPQHF	TGCAGTGCTCTGAATGGGAGGGGCAATCAGCCCCAGCATTTT
15	few	TRBV10-3	TRBD1	TRBJ1-6	CAISEIGQGGSPLHF	TGTGCCATCAGTGAGATTGGGCAGGGGGGTTCACCCCTCCACTTT
14	few	TRBV5-1	NA	TRBJ2-5	CASTSRGSSETQYF	TGCGCCAGCACGTCCCGGGGCTCCAGTGAGACCCAGTACTTC